What follows are 9 T cell receptor beta chains derived from one specimen sequenced in a study of blood T cell repertoires in COVID-19. Here immunoSEQ multiplex PCR was the method, and the copy in TCRdb shows in-frame clones only, minus some. Seen here are 200,000 to 250,000 clones, about 83% observed once, and the top ten hold roughly 1.3%. The sequenced sample was peripheral blood. These receptors came from a woman in her twenties or thirties with COVID-19, enrolled during active disease.

The chain recombines TRBV30 with TRBJ1-1, with D possibly TRBD1 on 5 matching bases. The CDR3 consists of 14 residues. V shed 3 bases and J shed 1 base, with 12 bases lying between them. Germline V lookup: CDR1 GTSNPN, CDR2 SVGIG (reference sequence). The CDR3 DNA reads TGTGCCTGGAGCGGGGGTTTGGGGAACACTGAAGCTTTCTTT. Encoded protein: CAWSGGLGNTEAFF.

This clone was picked up one time. The rearrangement uses TRBV2 and TRBJ2-1; TRBD1 matches 9 bases. The CDR3 has 15 amino acids. Per the germline V gene, CDR1 is SNHLY and CDR2 is FYNNEI. With V trimmed by 5 bases and J by 0 bases, 2 bases remained unmatched. Written as DNA, the CDR3 is TGTGCCAGCAGTCGGACAGGGGACTCCTACAATGAGCAGTTCTTC. Translating gives CASSRTGDSYNEQFF.

This chain joins TRBV5-1 and TRBJ2-1, with 8 bases lining up with TRBD1. Germline V lookup: CDR1 SGHRS, CDR2 YFSETQ. The CDR3 length is 16 residues. The junction had 12 bases not matched to a gene; V was cut back by 4 bases and J by 6 bases. The CDR3 spells CASSPRGQGAGNEQFF. In DNA form, the CDR3 reads TGCGCCAGCAGCCCCCGTGGGCAGGGGGCGGGCAATGAGCAGTTCTTC.

This chain joins TRBV7-2 and TRBJ2-5; TRBD2 might be the D (7 bases). The CDR3 extends over 16 amino acids. V was cut by 5 bases and J by 5 bases, with 21 bases left in between. Germline assignment: CDR1 SGHTA and CDR2 FQGNSA. CDR3 loop: CASSLGSGGGGETQYF. For the CDR3, the DNA is TGTGCCAGCAGCCTGGGATCTGGCGGGGGCGGTGAGACCCAGTACTTC.

This clone has a single count. This CDR3 reads CASRKAGSSGNTIYF. DNA of the CDR3: TGTGCCAGCAGGAAGGCTGGGAGCTCTGGAAACACCATATATTTT. V is TRBV6-5 and J is TRBJ1-3; no clear D. Germline-derived CDR1 and CDR2 are MNHEY and SVGAGI. V lost 6 bases and J 0 bases, leaving 12 bases between the germline ends. The CDR3 sequence is 15 residues long.

This rearrangement joins TRBV9 to TRBJ2-7; 9 bases align to TRBD1. The CDR3 consists of 18 residues. Germline assignment: CDR1 SGDLS and CDR2 YYNGEE. Germline trimming cut 3 bases from V and 1 base from J; bases unmatched to any gene: 14. The CDR3 DNA is TGTGCCAGCAGCGCCCATGGGGGGACAGGGACCTTTTCCTACGAGCAGTACTTC. This translates into CASSAHGGTGTFSYEQYF. Full variable domain (outside the CDR3, taken from reference TRBV9 and TRBJ2-7): DSGVTQTPKHLITATGQRVTLRCSPRSGDLSVYWYQQSLDQGLQFLIQYYNGEERAKGNILERFSAQQFPDLHSELNLSSLELGDSALYFCASSAHGGTGTFSYEQYFGPGTRLTVT.

J is TRBJ1-4 and V is TRBV7-8; 9 bases match TRBD1. Losses at the gene ends were 3 bases for V and 7 bases for J; bases not matched to a gene: 3. The CDR3 runs 14 residues. Germline CDR1 reads SGHVS; CDR2 reads FQNEAQ. The CDR3 bases are TGTGCCAGCAGCTTGCACAGGGGGCCTGAAAAACTGTTTTTT. Translating it yields CASSLHRGPEKLFF.

The rearrangement joins TRBV9 to TRBJ2-3, with D perhaps matching TRBD1 (6 bases). The V and J ends lost 0 bases and 9 bases respectively, with 11 bases between them. From germline, CDR1 is SGDLS and CDR2 YYNGEE. The CDR3 spans 13 residues. The CDR3 DNA is TGTGCCAGCAGCGTAGACTCCCAGGGGACGCAGTATTTT. This gives the protein CASSVDSQGTQYF.

The chain combines TRBV9 with TRBJ2-1; 13 bases map to TRBD2. The CDR3 contains 13 residues. Trimming took 4 bases from V and 16 from J; bases not matched to a gene: 8. Germline CDR1 and CDR2: SGDLS and YYNGEE. This CDR3 is CASSIPGLAGLFF. CDR3 sequence (DNA): TGTGCCAGCAGCATCCCGGGACTAGCGGGACTCTTCTTC.